These 13 T cell receptor beta chains share one sample of origin, sequenced in a study of T cells after yellow fever vaccination (dated by TCRdb to 2018 to 2020). Taken with the paper, the label for treatment or condition translates to: live attenuated yellow fever vaccine strain. Receptor amplification or capture employed 5' RACE. TCRdb records Illumina HiSeq 2500 as the sequencer. TCRdb took the public reads, trimmed them with fastp at Q25, ran MiXCR for clone calling and kept in-frame beta chains. Rows matching on CDR3 protein sequence are summarized as one entry with the most common DNA and genes. In this sample the table shows under 25,000 distinct CDR3 sequences, 5.2% of which occur a single time. The biggest ten clones account for 20% of the sample. Sample: PBMCs, either bulk or a sorted T-cell subset (CD4+, CD8+, memory, or dextramer-sorted; not recorded which), taken around 45 days after the first yellow fever vaccination. The receptors were gathered from a man in his late teens or twenties who received the YFV17D yellow fever vaccine.

This clonotype was counted ten times or more. The V call is TRBV19, the J call TRBJ2-7, with 7 bases matching TRBD1. Germline V gene sequence: CDR1 LNHDA, CDR2 SQIVND (reference sequence). Trimming took 10 bases from V and 3 from J; bases not matched to a gene: 6. The CDR3 runs to 12 residues. The chain's CDR3 is CANPDRVYEQYF. Written as DNA, the CDR3 is TGTGCCAACCCAGACAGGGTCTACGAGCAGTACTTC.

This clonotype was counted at least ten times. The V call is TRBV18, the J call TRBJ2-7; the match to TRBD2 covers 7 bases. The CDR3 runs 14 residues. CDR1 is KGHSH, CDR2 LQKENI, per germline. V was pared by 6 bases and J by 5 bases, with 10 bases of the junction left unmatched. CDR3: CASSPYGGGNEQYV. The CDR3 nucleotides are TGTGCCAGCTCTCCGTACGGCGGGGGTAACGAGCAGTACGTC.

The sample holds many counts of this clonotype. The rearrangement uses TRBV7-2 and TRBJ2-5, with 11 bases identical to TRBD2. Germline-derived CDR1 and CDR2 are SGHTA and FQGNSA. The J segment lost 2 bases and the V segment lost 2 bases, leaving 4 bases of the junction unmatched. This CDR3 is built from 16 residues. The CDR3 region is CASSLSSSGGQETQYF. The CDR3 coding sequence is TGTGCCAGCAGCTTAAGCTCTAGCGGGGGGCAAGAGACCCAGTACTTC.

This clonotype was counted ten times or more. The gene calls are TRBV7-2 and TRBJ2-7; D unclear. CDR1 and CDR2 from the germline V gene are SGHTA and FQGNSA. Between the trimmed V and J ends, which lost 3 bases and 1 base, there was a span of 7 bases. The CDR3 has 13 residues. CDR3 nucleotide sequence: TGTGCCAGCAGCTTTACCTCATCCTACGAGCAGTACGTC. Translation: CASSFTSSYEQYV.

In the case of this clonotype: Given a much more abundant clone one base away, this may be a read error. The chain uses TRBV7-9 and TRBJ1-1; D possibly corresponds to TRBD1 (5 bases). The ends were cut back, 4 bases at V and 6 bases at J, with 12 bases in the middle. CDR1 is SEHNR and CDR2 is FQNEAQ in the germline V gene (reference sequence). The CDR3 sequence is 13 residues long. DNA of the CDR3: TGTGCCAGCAGCTGGGGGGTTAGCTCTGAAGCTTTCTTT. It encodes CASSWGVSSEAFF.

This clonotype came up many times. This rearrangement joins TRBV25-1 to TRBJ1-5; D call uncertain. The CDR3 spans 14 residues. V lost 5 bases, J lost 0 bases, and 8 bases lay in between. Looked up from germline, CDR1 is MGHDK and CDR2 is SYGVNS. This chain's CDR3 is CASSQTDSNQPQHF. CDR3 DNA: TGTGCCAGCAGTCAGACGGATAGCAATCAGCCCCAGCATTTT.

The table lists this clonotype with many counts. The chain has TRBV7-2 and TRBJ1-1; no reliable D call. This CDR3 has 13 residues. V was cut by 7 bases and J by 11 bases, with 20 bases left in between. Germline values: CDR1 SGHTA, CDR2 FQGNSA. CDR3 nucleotide sequence: TGTGCCAGCACCGCGCCGGGAGGGCTTTTGGCTTTCTTT. Translation gives CASTAPGGLLAFF.

This clonotype appeared a few times. The rearrangement links TRBV7-2 to TRBJ2-1; 8 bases match TRBD2. The CDR3 runs 16 residues. The J segment lost 4 bases and the V segment lost 1 base, leaving 6 bases of the junction unmatched. Germline loops: CDR1 SGHTA, CDR2 FQGNSA. The CDR3: CASSLGAGGHYNEQFF. Written as DNA, the CDR3 is TGTGCCAGCAGCTTAGGGGCGGGGGGACATTACAATGAGCAGTTCTTC.

This clonotype was seen at least ten times. The rearrangement uses TRBV12-3 or TRBV12-4 and TRBJ2-2; D ambiguous. The CDR3 loop spans 13 amino acids. Deletions cut 10 bases from V and 0 bases from J, with 9 bases between. CDR3 sequence reads: CATGKANTGELFF. The CDR3 nucleotides are TGTGCCACTGGAAAAGCGAACACCGGGGAGCTGTTTTTT.

This clonotype occurred many times. V gene TRBV12-3 or TRBV12-4 combines with J gene TRBJ1-1; no firm D call. The CDR3 runs to 11 residues. V was cut by 6 bases and J by 1 base, with 3 bases left in between. The CDR3 bases are TGTGCCAGCAGCACGAACACTGAAGCTTTCTTT. Its translation is CASSTNTEAFF.

In this sample, this clonotype is medium-sized. The rearrangement links TRBV20-1 to TRBJ2-3; 9 positions agree with TRBD2. The CDR3 sequence is 15 residues long. Germline V gene sequence: CDR1 DFQATT, CDR2 SNEGSKA (reference sequence). J lost 5 bases, V lost 0 bases, and 6 bases had no gene match. The CDR3 coding sequence is TGCAGTGCTAGAGAAAGGACTAGCGCGGGAGATACGCAGTATTTT. Its protein product is CSARERTSAGDTQYF.

This clonotype was seen ten or more times. V gene TRBV6-5 combines with J gene TRBJ2-7; D may be TRBD1 (6 bases). Germline assignment: CDR1 MNHEY and CDR2 SVGAGI. The CDR3 covers 12 residues. The V end lost 8 bases, the J end lost 3 bases, and 11 bases lay between the germline ends. This chain's CDR3 is CASPIRGYEQYV. For the CDR3, the DNA is TGTGCCAGCCCTATCAGGGGCTACGAGCAGTACGTC.

Remarks on this clonotype: A much larger clone lies one base from this, so it may be a read error. The chain is built from TRBV25-1 and TRBJ2-2; D is perhaps TRBD1 (5 bases). Germline CDR1 MGHDK, CDR2 SYGVNS. V dropped 1 base and J dropped 0 bases, with 9 bases sitting between them. The CDR3 has 16 amino acids. The CDR3 coding sequence is TGTGCCAGCAGTGAATTCAGCAGGGCGAACACCGGGGAGCTGTTTTTT. Translation gives CASSEFSRANTGELFF. The whole variable domain, filled in from reference TRBV25-1 and TRBJ2-2, reads EADIYQTPRYLVIGTGKKITLECSQTMGHDKMYWYQQDPGMELHLIHYSYGVNSTEKGDLSSESTVSRIRTEHFPLTLESARPSHTSQYLCASSEFSRANTGELFFGEGSRLTVL.